The next 8 T cell receptor beta chains were all read from a single sample in a study of blood T cell repertoires in COVID-19. Repertoires were generated with immunoSEQ multiplex PCR, while TCRdb's copy carries only in-frame clones and drops some. The sample carries fewer than 350,000 clones, 86% recorded once. Sequences were obtained from peripheral blood. The receptors were gathered from a woman aged 25-40 years with COVID-19, enrolled during active disease.

The V call is TRBV27, the J call TRBJ2-1, with a weak D call TRBD2 (5 bases). The CDR3 spans 13 residues. The V end was cut by 0 bases, the J end by 9 bases, with 9 bases between. From germline, CDR1 is MNHEY and CDR2 SMNVEV (reference sequence). For the CDR3, the DNA is TGTGCCAGCAGTTTATCTCTCCGGGGTGAGCAGTTCTTC. Translation: CASSLSLRGEQFF.

This chain uses TRBV11-2 with TRBJ2-7; possible D gene TRBD1, 6 bases. The length of the CDR3 is 15 residues. Germline CDR1 and CDR2: SGHAT and FQNNGV. Trimming shortened V by 4 bases and J by 0 bases, and 13 bases separated the two germline ends. The CDR3 DNA follows: TGTGCCAGCAGCTCTGGGGGCCTCCCCTCCTACGAGCAGTACTTC. This encodes CASSSGGLPSYEQYF.

The CDR3 loop reads CASSLGRQPQHF. CDR3 nucleotides: TGTGCCAGTAGTCTCGGGAGGCAGCCCCAGCATTTT. V and J are TRBV19 and TRBJ1-5, with no clear D. Germline V gene lookup returns CDR1 LNHDA and CDR2 SQIVND (reference sequence). The V end was cut by 5 bases, the J end by 7 bases, with 9 bases between. This CDR3 spans 12 amino acids.

The chain is built from TRBV1 and TRBJ2-1; the table's TRBD2 call for D was not verified on the DNA. TRBV1 is termed a pseudogene. The CDR3 has 14 amino acids. CDR3 in amino acids: CTSSHLGRFGEQFF. The CDR3 DNA is TGCACCAGCAGCCATCTAGGCCGGTTTGGGGAGCAGTTCTTC.

This chain uses TRBV7-9 with TRBJ2-7, with D tentatively TRBD2 (6 bases). Germline V gene sequence: CDR1 SEHNR, CDR2 FQNEAQ (reference sequence). With 3 bases removed from V and 7 bases from J, the gap between germline ends came to 7 bases. CDR3 size: 11 residues. The CDR3 reads CASSFGGEQYF. The CDR3, as DNA: TGTGCCAGCAGCTTCGGAGGGGAGCAGTACTTC.

This clone was seen a handful of times. The rearrangement joins TRBV9 to TRBJ1-3; no firm D call. V was trimmed by 3 bases and J by 0 bases, leaving 4 bases between them. This CDR3 comprises 13 residues. Germline V gene lookup returns CDR1 SGDLS and CDR2 YYNGEE. CDR3 protein: CASSANSGNTIYF. In nucleotides, the CDR3 is TGTGCCAGCAGCGCAAACTCTGGAAACACCATATATTTT.

DNA for the CDR3: TGCGCCAGCAGCCCACTCGGGACAGGATACGAGCAGTACTTC. Translation: CASSPLGTGYEQYF. This chain joins TRBV5-1 and TRBJ2-7; 8 bases fit TRBD1. Per germline, CDR1 SGHRS and CDR2 YFSETQ. V lost 4 bases to trimming and J lost 4 bases; unmatched junction nucleotides: 7. The CDR3 is 14 amino acids.

The gene calls are TRBV9 and TRBJ1-2; TRBD1 matches at 10 bases. In germline, CDR1 is SGDLS, CDR2 YYNGEE. The length of the CDR3 is 15 residues. The junction had 10 bases not matched to a gene; V was cut back by 3 bases and J by 8 bases. CDR3: CASSAPGTGVVGYTF. The CDR3 DNA follows: TGTGCCAGCAGCGCTCCCGGGACAGGGGTAGTAGGCTACACCTTC.